The clone carrying this T cell receptor beta chain has only a few counts. With 5 bases removed from V and 0 bases from J, the gap between germline ends came to 14 bases. The CDR3 length is 16 residues. CDR1 is MNHEY and CDR2 is SMNVEV in the germline V gene (reference sequence). Preparation of the TCRbeta library used unique molecular identifiers. TCRdb processed the PCR reads anew with MiXCR; each CDR3 protein has one entry. This table has about 400,000 distinct CDR3 sequences, about a fifth appearing once. This record comes from a study of T-cell reconstitution after alpha-beta-depleted transplantation in children.

The clonotype was recovered from a human donor who donated a stem cell graft to a child with acute myeloid leukemia. The V gene is TRBV27, the J gene TRBJ2-4; D is ambiguous. The sequencing here drew on PBMCs from the stem cell graft donor, taken from the stem cell graft. CDR3 protein: CASSPGRRVAKNIQYF. In DNA, the CDR3 is TGTGCCAGCAGTCCCGGCAGGAGAGTAGCCAAAAACATTCAGTACTTC.